This T cell receptor beta chain originates from a study of cytomegalovirus exposure and HLA in healthy donors. Overall study results and limits: Among TCR beta chains, those listed as cytomegalovirus-associated numbered over 150.

Concerning this clone: Its cognate antigen is unknown.

There are 15 residues in the CDR3. The V and J ends lost 9 bases and 6 bases respectively, with 18 bases between them. Looked up from germline, CDR1 is MNHEY and CDR2 is SMNVEV (reference sequence). Amplification used 60 Vbeta primers and 13 Jbeta primers. The repertoire was sequenced with immunoSEQ multiplex PCR; TCRdb's copy has only in-frame clones and lacks some. This table holds roughly 160,000 clones, roughly 84% found once. The sequence was collected from a man younger than 45 in good health and CMV-seronegative. The chain joins TRBV27 to TRBJ1-6; D not certain. The material sequenced was PBMCs. The CDR3 coding sequence is TGTGCCAGTCGAGGGTTCGGAGGGATTAATTCACCCCTCCACTTT. Residues: CASRGFGGINSPLHF.